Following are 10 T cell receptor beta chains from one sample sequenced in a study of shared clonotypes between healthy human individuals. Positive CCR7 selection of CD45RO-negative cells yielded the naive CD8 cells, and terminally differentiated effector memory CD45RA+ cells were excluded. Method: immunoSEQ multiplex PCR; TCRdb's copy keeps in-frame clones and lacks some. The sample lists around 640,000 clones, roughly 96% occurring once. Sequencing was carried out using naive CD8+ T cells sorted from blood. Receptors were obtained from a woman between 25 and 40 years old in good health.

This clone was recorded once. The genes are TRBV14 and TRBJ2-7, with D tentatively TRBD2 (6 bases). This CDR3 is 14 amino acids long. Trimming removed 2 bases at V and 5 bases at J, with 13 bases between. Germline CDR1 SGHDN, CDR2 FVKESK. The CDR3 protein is CASSQKGLAHEQYF. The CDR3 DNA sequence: TGTGCCAGCAGCCAAAAGGGACTCGCCCACGAGCAGTACTTC.

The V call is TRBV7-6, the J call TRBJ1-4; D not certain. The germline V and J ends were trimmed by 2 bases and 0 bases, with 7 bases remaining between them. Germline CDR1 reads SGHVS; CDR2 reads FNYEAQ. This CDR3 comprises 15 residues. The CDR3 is CASSLSRATNEKLFF. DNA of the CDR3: TGTGCCAGCAGCTTATCGCGGGCAACTAATGAAAAACTGTTTTTT. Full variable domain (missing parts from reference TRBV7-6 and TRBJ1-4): GAGVSQSPRYKVTKRGQDVALRCDPISGHVSLYWYRQALGQGPEFLTYFNYEAQQDKSGLPNDRFSAERPEGSISTLTIQRTEQRDSAMYRCASSLSRATNEKLFFGSGTQLSVL.

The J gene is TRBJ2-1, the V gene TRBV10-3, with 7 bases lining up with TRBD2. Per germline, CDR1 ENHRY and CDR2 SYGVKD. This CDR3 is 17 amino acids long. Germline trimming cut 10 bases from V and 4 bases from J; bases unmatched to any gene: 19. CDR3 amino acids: CATCPSNGGKPYNEQFF. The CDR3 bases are TGTGCCACTTGCCCCTCCAACGGGGGGAAACCGTACAATGAGCAGTTCTTC.

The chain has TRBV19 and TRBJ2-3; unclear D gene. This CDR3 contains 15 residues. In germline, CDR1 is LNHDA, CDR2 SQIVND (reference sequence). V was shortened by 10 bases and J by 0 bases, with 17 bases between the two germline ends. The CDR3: CATLRTGGSTDTQYF. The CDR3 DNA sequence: TGTGCCACCCTGAGGACGGGTGGTAGCACAGATACGCAGTATTTT.

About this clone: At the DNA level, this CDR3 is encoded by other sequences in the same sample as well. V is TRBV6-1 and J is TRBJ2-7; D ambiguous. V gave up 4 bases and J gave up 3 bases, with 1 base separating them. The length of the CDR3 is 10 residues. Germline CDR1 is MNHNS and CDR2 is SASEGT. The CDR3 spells CASSGYEQYF. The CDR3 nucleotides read TGTGCCAGCAGTGGCTACGAGCAGTACTTC.

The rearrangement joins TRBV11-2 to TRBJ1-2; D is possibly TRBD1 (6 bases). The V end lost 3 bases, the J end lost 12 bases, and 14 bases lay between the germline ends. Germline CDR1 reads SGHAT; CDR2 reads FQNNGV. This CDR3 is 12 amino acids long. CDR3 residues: CASSLGKDSNTF. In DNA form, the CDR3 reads TGTGCCAGCAGCTTGGGAAAGGACAGTAACACCTTC. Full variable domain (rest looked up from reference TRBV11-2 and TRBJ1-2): EAGVAQSPRYKIIEKRQSVAFWCNPISGHATLYWYQQILGQGPKLLIQFQNNGVVDDSQLPKDRFSAERLKGVDSTLKIQPAKLEDSAVYLCASSLGKDSNTFGSGTRLTVV.

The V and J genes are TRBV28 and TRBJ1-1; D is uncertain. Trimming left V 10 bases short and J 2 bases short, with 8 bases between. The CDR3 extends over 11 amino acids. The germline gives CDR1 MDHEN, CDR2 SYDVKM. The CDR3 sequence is CATRSNTEAFF. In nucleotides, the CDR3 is TGTGCCACCCGGTCAAACACTGAAGCTTTCTTT. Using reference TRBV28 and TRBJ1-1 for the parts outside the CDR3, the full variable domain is DVKVTQSSRYLVKRTGEKVFLECVQDMDHENMFWYRQDPGLGLRLIYFSYDVKMKEKGDIPEGYSVSREKKERFSLILESASTNQTSMYLCATRSNTEAFFGQGTRLTVV.

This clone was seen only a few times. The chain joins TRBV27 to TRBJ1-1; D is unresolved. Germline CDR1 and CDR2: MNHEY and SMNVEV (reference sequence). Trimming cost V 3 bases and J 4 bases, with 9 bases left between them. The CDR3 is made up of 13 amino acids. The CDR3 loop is CASSFGRITEAFF. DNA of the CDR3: TGTGCCAGCAGTTTCGGGAGGATCACTGAAGCTTTCTTT.

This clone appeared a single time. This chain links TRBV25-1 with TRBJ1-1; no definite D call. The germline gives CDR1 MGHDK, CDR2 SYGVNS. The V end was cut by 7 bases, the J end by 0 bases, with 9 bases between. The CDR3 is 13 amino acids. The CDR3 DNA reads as TGTGCCAGCACCCTCGGCATGAACACTGAAGCTTTCTTT. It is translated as CASTLGMNTEAFF.

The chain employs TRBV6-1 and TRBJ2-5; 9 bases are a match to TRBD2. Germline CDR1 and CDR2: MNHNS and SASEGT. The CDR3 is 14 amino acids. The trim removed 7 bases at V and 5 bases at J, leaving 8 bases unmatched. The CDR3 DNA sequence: TGTGCCAGCACCCTTAGCGGGAGCTGGGAGACCCAGTACTTC. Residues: CASTLSGSWETQYF.